This is a list of T cell receptor beta chains from one sample in a study of cytomegalovirus exposure and HLA in healthy donors. Libraries were prepared by immunoSEQ multiplex PCR; TCRdb keeps only in-frame clonotypes and omits some of them. In the table there are roughly 180,000 clones, 75% to 90% of which are singletons. What was sequenced was PBMCs. The receptors were gathered from a boy younger than 10 in good health and CMV-seronegative. The CDR3 runs from the conserved cysteine through the conserved F or W. D genes are given only for firm matches. Size values are once, few and many counts, or a class for expanded clones, and some rows have none.

CDR3nt,CDR3aa,j_gene,abundance,d_gene,v_gene
TGTGCCAGCAGCTCTGAGACCCCCACTAGCGGGAGGGCGAATGAGCAGTTCTTC,CASSSETPTSGRANEQFF,TRBJ2-1,.,TRBD2,TRBV5-6
TGTGCCAGCAGCTCCTTCGCGGGGGTTGATGAAGCTTTCTTT,CASSSFAGVDEAFF,TRBJ1-1,.,.,TRBV7-9
TGTGCCAGCAGCCCATACACGGGGGGGCACAATGAGCAGTTCTTC,CASSPYTGGHNEQFF,TRBJ2-1,.,TRBD2,TRBV7-2
TGTGCCAGCAGTGAAGCGAGGGGGAACAATCAGCCCCAGCATTTT,CASSEARGNNQPQHF,TRBJ1-5,.,.,TRBV2
TGTGCCTCCGACGGGGGGCGTTATGTGGCTTTCTTT,CASDGGRYVAFF,TRBJ1-1,.,.,TRBV30
TGTGCCAGCAGTTCACCCGGGACTAGCAAACACGAGCAGTACTTC,CASSSPGTSKHEQYF,TRBJ2-7,.,TRBD2,TRBV6-6
TGTGCCAGCAGCTTCCAGGAGAACACTGAAGCTTTCTTT,CASSFQENTEAFF,TRBJ1-1,.,.,TRBV11-2
TGTGCCAGCAGTGAATTTTTGGAGCGGGGGGACTACGAGCAGTACTTC,CASSEFLERGDYEQYF,TRBJ2-7,.,TRBD2,TRBV2
TGTGCCAGCAGCTTCCTTTCAACTAATGAAAAACTGTTTTTT,CASSFLSTNEKLFF,TRBJ1-4,few,.,TRBV7-2
TGCGCCAGCAGCCCCGTACTAGCGGGAGTTGCCTACAATGAGCAGTTCTTC,CASSPVLAGVAYNEQFF,TRBJ2-1,.,TRBD2,TRBV4-3
TGTGCCAGCAGCAGACAGGGTTCAGATACGCAGTATTTT,CASSRQGSDTQYF,TRBJ2-3,.,TRBD1,TRBV5-4
TGTGCCAGCAGTTACTCCGGCCAGGGGAAAGGAAAACTGTTTTTT,CASSYSGQGKGKLFF,TRBJ1-4,.,.,TRBV6-5
TGCAGTGCTATGGAGAATGAGCAGTTCTTC,CSAMENEQFF,TRBJ2-1,.,.,TRBV20-1
TGTGCCAGCAGCGCCAGGACTACAAACACCGGGGAGCTGTTTTTT,CASSARTTNTGELFF,TRBJ2-2,.,.,TRBV9
TGTGCCGCATTAGAGGGCCCTAACTATGGCTACACCTTC,CAALEGPNYGYTF,TRBJ1-2,.,.,TRBV6-5
TGTGCCAGCAGCGTGGGGGCGGGGGACGATACGCAGTATTTT,CASSVGAGDDTQYF,TRBJ2-3,.,.,TRBV9
TGTGCCAGCAGTGTTTATTCGACAGTCAACTCTGGAAACACCATATATTTT,CASSVYSTVNSGNTIYF,TRBJ1-3,.,.,TRBV6-1
TGCGCCAGCAGCCAAGATCCCCTGACGGGGATTTATGGCTACACCTTC,CASSQDPLTGIYGYTF,TRBJ1-2,.,.,TRBV4-3
TGTGCCAGCACCCCGAGACAGACCAACTATGGCTACACCTTC,CASTPRQTNYGYTF,TRBJ1-2,.,.,TRBV6-5
TGCGCCAGCAGCTCCGGGACAGGGATGGCTGAAGCTTTCTTT,CASSSGTGMAEAFF,TRBJ1-1,.,TRBD1,TRBV5-1
TGTGCCAGCAGCCTAACAGGGGGGGCCTATGGCTACACCTTC,CASSLTGGAYGYTF,TRBJ1-2,.,TRBD1,TRBV5-8
TGTGCCAAAAGGGAATCGGACAGCTCTCTCTCTGGGGCCAACGTCCTGACTTTC,CAKRESDSSLSGANVLTF,TRBJ2-6,.,.,TRBV19
TGTGCCAGCAGCCCACCGCTAGCGTCCCACACCGGGGAGCTGTTTTTT,CASSPPLASHTGELFF,TRBJ2-2,.,.,TRBV7-9
TGTGCCAGCAGCTCCAGGGCCCCCGCACCTGAAGCTTTCTTT,CASSSRAPAPEAFF,TRBJ1-1,few,.,TRBV5-6
TGTGCCAGCAGTCGAACAGGGTCTGGGGCCAACGTCCTGACTTTC,CASSRTGSGANVLTF,TRBJ2-6,.,.,TRBV27
TGTGCCTGGATATCAGGGTCTAGCACAGATACGCAGTATTTT,CAWISGSSTDTQYF,TRBJ2-3,.,.,TRBV30
TGTGCCAGCAGTTTATGCGACAGGGAAAGTAGAGGAAACACCATATATTTT,CASSLCDRESRGNTIYF,TRBJ1-3,.,TRBD1,TRBV27
TGCGCCAGCAGCTTGGTTTCCGGGGAAGAGACCCAGTACTTC,CASSLVSGEETQYF,TRBJ2-5,.,.,TRBV5-1
TGTGCCAGCAGCTCCGTCGGGAGGGGCACCGGGGAGCTGTTTTTT,CASSSVGRGTGELFF,TRBJ2-2,.,TRBD2,TRBV9